The entry below gives a single T cell receptor beta chain sequence along with its context. The junction departs from germline at one end; a sequencing error may be responsible. Clones were sequenced by immunoSEQ multiplex PCR, and TCRdb holds only the in-frame ones, with some missing. The sample consists of some 33,000 clones, 84% of them appearing once. These data originate in a study of blood T cell repertoires in COVID-19. Study at large: The United States, Italy and Spain were the sources of the acute and convalescent COVID-19 samples.

Germline V gene lookup returns CDR1 SGHRS and CDR2 YFSETQ. The CDR3 loop spans 14 amino acids. Source material: peripheral blood. This receptor was taken from a human donor in a cohort sampled during active COVID-19. The gene calls are TRBV5-1 and TRBJ2-5, with a possible D match to TRBD2 (5 bases). Written as DNA, the CDR3 is TGCGCCAGCAGATTGGCGGTTAGCGAAGAGACCCAGTACTTC. The encoded protein is CASRLAVSEETQYF.